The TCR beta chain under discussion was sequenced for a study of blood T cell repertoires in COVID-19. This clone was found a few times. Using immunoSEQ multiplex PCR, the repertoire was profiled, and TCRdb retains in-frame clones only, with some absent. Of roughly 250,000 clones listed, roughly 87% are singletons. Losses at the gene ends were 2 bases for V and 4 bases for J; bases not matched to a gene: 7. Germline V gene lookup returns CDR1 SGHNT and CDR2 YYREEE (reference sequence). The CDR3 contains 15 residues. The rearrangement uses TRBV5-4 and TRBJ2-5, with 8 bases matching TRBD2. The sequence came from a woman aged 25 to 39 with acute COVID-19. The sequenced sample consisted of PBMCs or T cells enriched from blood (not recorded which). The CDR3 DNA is TGTGCCAGCAGCTTATCGGGTAGCGGGGTAGAGACCCAGTACTTC. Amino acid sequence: CASSLSGSGVETQYF.